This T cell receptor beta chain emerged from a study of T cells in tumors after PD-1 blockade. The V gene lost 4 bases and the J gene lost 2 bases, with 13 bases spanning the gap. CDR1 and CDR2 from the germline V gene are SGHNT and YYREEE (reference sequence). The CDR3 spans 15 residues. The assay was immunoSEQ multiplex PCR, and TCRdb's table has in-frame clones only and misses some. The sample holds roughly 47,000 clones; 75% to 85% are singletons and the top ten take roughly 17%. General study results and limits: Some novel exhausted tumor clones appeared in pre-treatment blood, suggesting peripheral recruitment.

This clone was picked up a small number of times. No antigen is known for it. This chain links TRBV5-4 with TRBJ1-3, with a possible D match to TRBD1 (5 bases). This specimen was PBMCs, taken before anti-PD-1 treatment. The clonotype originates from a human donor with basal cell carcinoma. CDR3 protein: CASSPWGPAGNTIYF. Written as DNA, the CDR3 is TGTGCCAGCAGCCCGTGGGGCCCCGCTGGAAACACCATATATTTT. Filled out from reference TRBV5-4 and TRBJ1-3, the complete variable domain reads ETGVTQSPTHLIKTRGQQVTLRCSSQSGHNTVSWYQQALGQGPQFIFQYYREEENGRGNFPPRFSGLQFPNYSSELNVNALELDDSALYLCASSPWGPAGNTIYFGEGSWLTVV.